The 10 T cell receptor beta chains below were found in one sample sequenced in a study of T-cell reconstitution after alpha-beta-depleted transplantation in children. Preparation of the TCRbeta library involved a method that used unique molecular identifiers. TCRdb redid the calling of the PCR reads with MiXCR, one entry per CDR3 protein. The sample shows 350,000 to 400,000 distinct CDR3 sequences, roughly 22% of them seen only once. Specimen: PBMCs from the stem cell graft donor, collected from the stem cell graft. The receptors were sampled from a human donor who donated a stem cell graft to a child with acute myeloid leukemia.

The chain carries TRBV28 and TRBJ1-2, with D maybe TRBD1 (5 bases). CDR1 is MDHEN and CDR2 is SYDVKM in the germline V gene. Trimming stripped 4 bases from V and 4 bases from J, with 7 bases between. This CDR3 is built from 12 residues. The CDR3 region is CASSWGRYGYTF. CDR3 DNA: TGTGCCAGCAGTTGGGGACGCTATGGCTACACCTTC.

This clonotype was counted many times. The CDR3 loop reads CASSFTPGGSNEQYF. For the CDR3, the DNA is TGCGCCAGCAGCTTCACCCCGGGGGGGTCCAACGAGCAGTACTTC. The gene calls are TRBV5-1 and TRBJ2-7, with 8 bases identical to TRBD2. With 2 bases clipped from V and 5 bases from J, the junction kept 9 bases outside the gene matches. Germline assignment: CDR1 SGHRS and CDR2 YFSETQ. The CDR3 contains 15 residues.

The CDR3 sequence: CAISESGAGGNQPQHF. Written as DNA, the CDR3 is TGTGCCATCAGTGAGTCAGGGGCCGGAGGCAATCAGCCCCAGCATTTT. The V call is TRBV10-3, the J call TRBJ1-5, with D perhaps TRBD1 (5 bases). Germline CDR1 reads ENHRY; CDR2 reads SYGVKD. The V and J ends lost 0 bases and 2 bases respectively, with 11 bases between them. The CDR3 extends over 16 amino acids.

The table lists this clonotype with a few counts. The chain uses TRBV15 and TRBJ2-7; no clear D. Germline assignment: CDR1 LNHNV and CDR2 YYDKDF (reference sequence). V dropped 0 bases and J dropped 2 bases, with 14 bases sitting between them. There are 16 residues in the CDR3. In DNA, the CDR3 is TGTGCCACCAGCAGAGATCCCCGGGCTGGGACCTACGAGCAGTACTTC. Amino acid sequence: CATSRDPRAGTYEQYF.

This clonotype was recorded many times. The V gene is TRBV20-1, the J gene TRBJ2-1, with D perhaps TRBD1 (6 bases). The CDR3 is 13 residues long. Trimming left V 5 bases short and J 0 bases short, with 8 bases between. In germline, CDR1 is DFQATT, CDR2 SNEGSKA (reference sequence). CDR3 protein: CSAGTPSYNEQFF. The CDR3 bases are TGCAGTGCTGGGACACCCTCCTACAATGAGCAGTTCTTC.

The table lists this clonotype with a few counts. The CDR3: CSARPTAGTPLKETQYF. The CDR3 DNA reads TGCAGTGCTAGACCCACGGCCGGGACACCTCTCAAAGAGACCCAGTACTTC. The chain links TRBV20-1 to TRBJ2-5; perhaps TRBD1 as D (6 bases). CDR3 size: 17 residues. Germline V CDR1 and CDR2: DFQATT, SNEGSKA (reference sequence). V lost 2 bases, J lost 3 bases, and 22 bases lay in between.

The chain carries TRBV7-9 and TRBJ1-1; D is uncertain. Germline V gene data show CDR1 as SEHNR and CDR2 as FQNEAQ (reference sequence). The CDR3 spans 16 residues. V shed 5 bases and J shed 0 bases, with 16 bases lying between them. The CDR3 is CASSLDGTKMNTEAFF. The DNA of the CDR3 is TGTGCCAGCAGCCTCGACGGTACCAAAATGAACACTGAAGCTTTCTTT.

This clonotype was seen a handful of times. The V gene is TRBV12-3 or TRBV12-4, the J gene TRBJ2-7; 12 positions match TRBD2. Trimming took 5 bases from V and 5 from J; bases not matched to a gene: 13. This CDR3 is built from 17 residues. In DNA form, the CDR3 reads TGTGCCAGCAGTCCGCCTCGAGGGTCTAGCGGGAGGGACGAGCAGTACTTC. As protein: CASSPPRGSSGRDEQYF.

This clonotype has more than one count but fewer than ten. The chain recombines TRBV7-2 with TRBJ2-2; D unresolved. V lost 5 bases and J 2 bases, leaving 15 bases between the germline ends. Germline values: CDR1 SGHTA, CDR2 FQGNSA. The CDR3 spans 16 residues. CDR3 sequence: CASSPTRTENTGELFF. The CDR3 region has the DNA TGTGCCAGCAGCCCTACGCGGACGGAAAACACCGGGGAGCTGTTTTTT.

This clonotype was picked up a small number of times. The chain recombines TRBV7-2 with TRBJ2-4; D is uncertain. With 1 base removed from V and 0 bases from J, the gap between germline ends came to 10 bases. This CDR3 comprises 16 residues. Per germline, CDR1 SGHTA and CDR2 FQGNSA. CDR3 in amino acids: CASSLVGRIAKNIQYF. In nucleotides, the CDR3 is TGTGCCAGCAGCTTAGTCGGCAGGATAGCCAAAAACATTCAGTACTTC.